This T cell receptor beta chain was captured in a study of T cell responses to AZD1222 COVID-19 vaccine. Using immunoSEQ multiplex PCR, the repertoire was profiled, and TCRdb retains in-frame clones only, with some absent. The table includes approximately 170,000 clones, 80% to 90% detected once. This clone was detected only once. This TCR was recovered from an adult in good health. Sequenced here: peripheral blood, sampled on day 0 of AZD1222 vaccination.

CDR3 bases: TGCGCCAGCAGCCCCCAGGGACAGGTAAGCTCCTACGAGCAGTACTTC. It codes for CASSPQGQVSSYEQYF. This chain connects TRBV5-1 to TRBJ2-7; TRBD1 matches at 8 bases. The V and J ends lost 4 bases and 0 bases, in that order; junction bases with no gene match: 9. Germline lookup yields CDR1 SGHRS and CDR2 YFSETQ. The CDR3 sequence is 16 residues long.